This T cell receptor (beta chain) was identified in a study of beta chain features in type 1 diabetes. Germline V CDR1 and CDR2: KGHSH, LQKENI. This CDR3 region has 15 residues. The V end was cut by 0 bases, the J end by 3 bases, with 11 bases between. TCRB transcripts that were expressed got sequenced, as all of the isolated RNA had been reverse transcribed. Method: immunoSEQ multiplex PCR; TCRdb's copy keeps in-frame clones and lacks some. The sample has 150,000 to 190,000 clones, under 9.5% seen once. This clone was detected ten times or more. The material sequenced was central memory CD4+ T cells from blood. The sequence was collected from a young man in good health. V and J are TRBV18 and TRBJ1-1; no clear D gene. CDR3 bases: TGTGCCAGCTCACCACCGGCGGGTCAGGACACTGAAGCTTTCTTT. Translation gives CASSPPAGQDTEAFF.